This record covers a single T cell receptor beta chain. Its antigen remains unknown. This CDR3 has 13 residues. Germline trimming cut 4 bases from V and 2 bases from J; bases unmatched to any gene: 3. Germline V gene lookup returns CDR1 SGHRS and CDR2 YFSETQ. This specimen belongs to a study of cytomegalovirus exposure and HLA in healthy donors. General study results and limits: Later analysis indicated greater clonal expansion among HLA-associated TCR beta chains than among equally common other chains. Earlier results showed most TCR beta V segments being productive about 87% or about 30% of the time.

The PCR was carried out with 60 Vbeta primers and 13 Jbeta primers. Sequencing used immunoSEQ multiplex PCR; TCRdb keeps in-frame clones, though not all of them. Here the sample table reports 41,000 or so clones. Healthy individuals who donated bone marrow served as the donors. The chain combines TRBV5-1 with TRBJ2-7; 7 bases line up with TRBD1. This sequence was found in a man younger than 45 in good health and CMV-seronegative. The sample was PBMCs. DNA for the CDR3: TGCGCCAGCAGCATCCAGGGGGCCTACGAGCAGTACTTC. It encodes CASSIQGAYEQYF.